The sequence of this T cell receptor beta chain was determined in a study of T cells in Graves' hyperthyroidism and ophthalmopathy. Exclusion of a patient resulted from uncontrolled infection, other autoimmune disease, pregnancy or lactation. Diagnosing involved the use of clinical symptoms, serum thyroxine and TRAb, thyroid ultrasound and orbital computed tomography. RNA transcripts served as the template for amplifying TCR beta CDR3 regions. A first-round RT-PCR of the TCR CDR3 used the HTBI primer set. TCRdb fed the multiplex PCR reads into MiXCR, producing one record per CDR3 protein. The data show around 760,000 distinct CDR3 sequences, over 35% seen once. CDR3 length equals 15 residues. The ends lost 4 bases at V and 5 bases at J; junction bases unmatched: 8. In germline, CDR1 is SGHTA, CDR2 FQGNSA.

This receptor was taken from a middle-aged woman with Graves' hyperthyroidism. The chain joins TRBV7-2 to TRBJ1-5, with 7 bases aligning to TRBD1. Sequenced material: blood. The chain's CDR3 is CASSSTGAGDQPQHF. The CDR3 nucleotides are TGTGCCAGCAGCTCAACAGGGGCAGGGGATCAGCCCCAGCATTTT.